These 2 T cell receptor beta chains originate from one sample sequenced in a study of blood T cells in healthy people across ages. PCR was performed a second time for about 6 to 12 cycles using a sample-barcoded 5' primer and a J-beta primer mix. TCRdb called the 5' RACE reads again in MiXCR, with one record for every CDR3 protein. Of some 1,000,000 distinct CDR3 sequences detected, approximately 25% appear once; the ten largest clones hold around 0.75%. This sample also belongs to another study, concerning T cells of mothers and their children.

The sample was blood. Receptors were obtained from a girl aged 2 to 10 in good health.

The rearrangement joins TRBV4-3 to TRBJ2-2, with TRBD1 as a possible D gene (6 bases). Trimming cost V 6 bases and J 4 bases, with 12 bases left between them. Germline assignment: CDR1 LGHNA and CDR2 YSLEER. This CDR3 has 14 residues. The chain's CDR3 is CASSYDRSTGELFF. The CDR3 nucleotides are TGCGCCAGCAGTTACGACAGGTCCACCGGGGAGCTGTTTTTT.

The CDR3 loop reads CASSPDKSPTEAFF. The CDR3 coding sequence is TGCGCCAGCAGCCCCGATAAGAGCCCCACTGAAGCTTTCTTT. The chain couples TRBV4-1 to TRBJ1-1; D ambiguous. Per germline, CDR1 MGHRA and CDR2 YSYEKL. The CDR3 is 14 residues long. V shed 4 bases and J shed 4 bases, with 13 bases lying between them.